The clone carrying this T cell receptor (beta chain) turned up a few times. As yet, its antigen is unknown. Noted time point: persistent/refractory GD, antithyroid drugs over 5 years with positive TRAb. Researchers made the TCR library from RNA that was extracted from PBMCs. This record belongs to a study of regulatory T cells in long-lasting Graves disease. The wider study: Those with persistent Graves' disease had received antithyroid drugs for over 5 years with positive TSH receptor antibodies. Study observations and caveats: New patients shared roughly 1,000 public clonotypes, and persistent patients shared more, with over 2,500.

The length of the CDR3 is 15 residues. V was clipped by 4 bases and J by 6 bases; unmatched bases: 10. The germline V gene has CDR1 SGDLS and CDR2 YYNGEE. With iRepertoire HTBI primers and Arm-PCR of CDR3 regions, TCR beta libraries were built. TCRdb re-analysed the multiplex PCR reads in MiXCR, keeping a single row per CDR3 protein. The table lists about 340,000 distinct CDR3 sequences, about 18% of them singletons. The input for sequencing was peripheral blood mononuclear cells (PBMCs), taken when the disease was refractory, from a patient treated with antithyroid drugs. V and J are TRBV9 and TRBJ2-7; 10 bases align to TRBD2. The clonotype was recovered from a female donor with Graves disease. CDR3 residues: CASSPLAGVTGEQYF. The CDR3 nucleotides read TGTGCCAGCAGCCCTCTAGCGGGAGTAACGGGCGAGCAGTACTTC.